This TCR beta chain was observed in a study of beta chain features in type 1 diabetes. This CDR3 has 17 residues. CDR1 is SGHNT, CDR2 YYREEE, per germline (reference sequence). V dropped 3 bases and J dropped 5 bases, with 21 bases sitting between them. This clone was counted a few times. What it recognizes is unknown. The entirety of the isolated RNA underwent reverse transcription, so expressed TCRB transcripts were sequenced. There were around 3.5 million reads on average in the naive, central memory and regulatory T cell samples. Only in-frame clones appear in the TCRdb table, and some are missing; sequencing was by immunoSEQ multiplex PCR. Of 250,000 to 350,000 clones listed, approximately 15% are singletons. Blood was collected once per donor into heparin, averaging approximately 110 mL. Whole-study findings and limits: Shortening that was moderate but significant affected the TCRB CDR3s of Type 1 diabetes patients in all four CD4+ subsets.

The chain joins TRBV5-4 to TRBJ2-1; TRBD1 is a possible D gene (6 bases). Sequences were obtained from naive CD4+ T cells from blood. This receptor was obtained from a man between 18 and 35 years old with type 1 diabetes. The CDR3 nucleotides read TGTGCCAGCAGCTCGATATGGGGCAGGGGAATTAACAATGAGCAGTTCTTC. It translates to CASSSIWGRGINNEQFF. Together with reference TRBV5-4 and TRBJ2-1, the CDR3 gives the full variable domain: ETGVTQSPTHLIKTRGQQVTLRCSSQSGHNTVSWYQQALGQGPQFIFQYYREEENGRGNFPPRFSGLQFPNYSSELNVNALELDDSALYLCASSSIWGRGINNEQFFGPGTRLTVL.